The 18 T cell receptor beta chains in this list originate from one sample, sequenced in a study of shared clonotypes between healthy human individuals. Sequencing used immunoSEQ multiplex PCR; TCRdb keeps in-frame clones, though not all of them. In the table there are 2 million to 2.5 million clones, over 85% of which are singletons. Sequencing was carried out using naive CD4+ T cells from PBMCs. Specified subset: CD45RA+ positively selected. The receptor source for this set is a man in his late teens or twenties in good health. Some clones in this sample may be carry-over from other donors' samples.

This clone was observed a few times. The chain carries TRBV28 and TRBJ2-7, with 7 bases that match TRBD1. The germline gives CDR1 MDHEN, CDR2 SYDVKM. Losses at the gene ends were 2 bases for V and 2 bases for J; bases not matched to a gene: 3. The CDR3 runs to 14 residues. DNA for the CDR3: TGTGCCAGCAGTTTAATAGGGGGCGCCTACGAGCAGTACTTC. Amino acid sequence: CASSLIGGAYEQYF.

This chain connects TRBV2 to TRBJ1-1; 9 nucleotides line up with TRBD1. CDR1 is SNHLY and CDR2 is FYNNEI in the germline V gene. J lost 5 bases, V lost 5 bases, and 3 bases had no gene match. The CDR3 is 13 residues long. CDR3 in amino acids: CASSLGTGTEAFF. The CDR3, as DNA: TGTGCCAGCAGTCTCGGGACAGGGACTGAAGCTTTCTTT.

The chain combines TRBV7-8 with TRBJ2-1; possible D gene TRBD2, 5 bases. This CDR3 region has 12 residues. V was trimmed by 2 bases and J by 8 bases, leaving 7 bases between them. Germline values: CDR1 SGHVS, CDR2 FQNEAQ. CDR3 amino acids: CASSLWEYEQFF. In DNA form, the CDR3 reads TGTGCCAGCAGCTTATGGGAGTATGAGCAGTTCTTC.

The chain couples TRBV14 to TRBJ2-5; D is ambiguous. V was shortened by 4 bases and J by 2 bases, with 2 bases between the two germline ends. The length of the CDR3 is 11 residues. From germline, CDR1 is SGHDN and CDR2 FVKESK. The CDR3 DNA reads as TGTGCCAGCAGCCGTCAAGAGACCCAGTACTTC. Its protein is CASSRQETQYF.

This clone was recorded only once. This chain connects TRBV6-4 to TRBJ2-3; 15 positions agree with TRBD2. Germline lookup yields CDR1 MRHNA and CDR2 SNTAGT. This CDR3 comprises 16 residues. J gave up 5 bases and V 6 bases, and 6 bases lay outside the gene matches. The CDR3 protein is CASRAGLAGGRDTQYF. CDR3 bases: TGTGCCAGCAGGGCGGGACTAGCGGGAGGCCGAGATACGCAGTATTTT.

Only one count was recorded for this clone. The chain is built from TRBV19 and TRBJ1-2; 8 nucleotides match TRBD1. J gave up 3 bases and V 7 bases, and 7 bases lay outside the gene matches. The CDR3 covers 14 residues. CDR1 LNHDA and CDR2 SQIVND come from the germline V gene (reference sequence). The CDR3 sequence: CASNPTGEDYGYTF. For the CDR3, the DNA is TGTGCCAGTAACCCGACAGGGGAGGACTATGGCTACACCTTC.

The rearrangement uses TRBV6-5 and TRBJ2-7; D might be TRBD1 (5 bases). The CDR3 is made up of 14 amino acids. CDR1 is MNHEY and CDR2 is SVGAGI in the germline V gene. V was shortened by 0 bases and J by 6 bases, with 12 bases between the two germline ends. The CDR3, as DNA: TGTGCCAGCAGTTACTCGTCCCCAGGGCTCGAGCAGTACTTC. Its protein is CASSYSSPGLEQYF.

V gene TRBV19 combines with J gene TRBJ1-5, with D unresolved. This CDR3 has 15 amino acids. Deletions cut 1 base from V and 6 bases from J, with 13 bases between. Germline CDR1 is LNHDA and CDR2 is SQIVND (reference sequence). The CDR3 reads CASSIGGGFGQPQHF. CDR3 nucleotide sequence: TGTGCCAGTAGTATAGGAGGAGGTTTTGGTCAGCCCCAGCATTTT.

The gene calls are TRBV28 and TRBJ1-5; the D is unclear. V was cut by 6 bases and J by 6 bases, with 9 bases left in between. The germline gives CDR1 MDHEN, CDR2 SYDVKM. The CDR3 covers 12 residues. The CDR3 region has the DNA TGTGCCAGCAGGATTCTGGGTCAGCCCCAGCATTTT. Amino acids: CASRILGQPQHF.

This chain's CDR3 is CASSAGGRAHEQYF. CDR3 DNA: TGTGCCAGCAGTGCAGGCGGGAGGGCCCACGAGCAGTACTTC. The V gene is TRBV2, the J gene TRBJ2-7, with 9 nucleotides matching TRBD2. The germline CDR1 and CDR2 sequences are SNHLY and FYNNEI. After removal of 4 bases from V and 5 bases from J, the junction contained 6 bases not matched to a gene. The CDR3 runs to 14 residues.

The chain recombines TRBV6-1 with TRBJ1-2, with a tentative D call TRBD1 (5 bases). V lost 2 bases and J 7 bases, leaving 17 bases between the germline ends. Germline V lookup: CDR1 MNHNS, CDR2 SASEGT. This CDR3 is 15 amino acids long. The CDR3 DNA follows: TGTGCCAGCAGTGAATTCCCCGGGACGTCGGCTGGCTACACCTTC. It translates to CASSEFPGTSAGYTF.

This chain links TRBV11-2 with TRBJ2-3; D might be TRBD1 or TRBD2, each matching 5 bases. V gave up 5 bases and J gave up 0 bases, with 24 bases separating them. The germline V gene has CDR1 SGHAT and CDR2 FQNNGV. The CDR3 extends over 19 amino acids. CDR3 in DNA: TGTGCCAGCAGCCCCGGTTCACTTTGGGGGTCGTTGAGCACAGATACGCAGTATTTT. Translating it yields CASSPGSLWGSLSTDTQYF.

The chain employs TRBV19 and TRBJ2-7, with 7 bases lining up with TRBD2. This CDR3 is 15 amino acids long. V lost 3 bases, J lost 1 base, and 6 bases stayed unmatched. CDR1 LNHDA and CDR2 SQIVND come from the germline V gene (reference sequence). DNA of the CDR3: TGTGCCAGTAGTATGCGCGGGAGACCTTCCTACGAGCAGTACTTC. Translation: CASSMRGRPSYEQYF.

With respect to this clone: Other nucleotide sequences in the sample specify the same CDR3. V and J are TRBV7-3 and TRBJ2-3; D gene uncertain. The germline V gene encodes CDR1 SGHTA and CDR2 FQGTGA. This CDR3 is 12 amino acids long. V lost 2 bases, J lost 6 bases, and 6 bases lay in between. CDR3 nucleotide sequence: TGTGCCAGCAGCTTATCGGGTGATACGCAGTATTTT. Its translation: CASSLSGDTQYF.

This chain connects TRBV11-1 to TRBJ2-1; 10 nucleotides agree with TRBD1. V shed 1 base, J shed 6 bases, and the junction held 6 bases outside the gene matches. In germline, CDR1 is SGHAT, CDR2 FQDESV (reference sequence). The CDR3 consists of 16 residues. The CDR3 loop is CASSLDRDRGFNEQFF. The DNA of the CDR3 is TGTGCCAGCAGCTTAGACCGGGACAGGGGATTCAATGAGCAGTTCTTC.

The CDR3 region is CASSDGLAGWNEQFF. CDR3 in DNA: TGTGCCAGCAGTGACGGACTAGCGGGTTGGAATGAGCAGTTCTTC. This chain uses TRBV6-1 with TRBJ2-1; 11 bases map to TRBD2. The CDR3 spans 15 residues. J lost 7 bases, V lost 3 bases, and 5 bases had no gene match. Looked up from germline, CDR1 is MNHNS and CDR2 is SASEGT.

The genes are TRBV10-3 and TRBJ1-1, with D perhaps matching TRBD1 (5 bases). Germline V lookup: CDR1 ENHRY, CDR2 SYGVKD. The CDR3 runs to 14 residues. Trimming took off 6 bases at V and 4 bases at J, with 15 bases between the two ends. CDR3 residues: CAIRAGRRSTEAFF. The CDR3, as DNA: TGTGCCATCAGGGCGGGGCGTAGGAGCACTGAAGCTTTCTTT.

The chain uses TRBV5-1 and TRBJ2-7, with 7 bases matching TRBD1. CDR3 length: 14 amino acids. The germline CDR1 and CDR2 sequences are SGHRS and YFSETQ. Unmatched junction bases numbered 6, after V lost 4 bases and J lost 2 bases. The chain's CDR3 is CASSKGDRAYEQYF. As DNA, the CDR3 is TGCGCCAGCAGCAAAGGGGACAGAGCCTACGAGCAGTACTTC.